This entry concerns a single TCR beta chain. CDR3 length equals 14 residues. The ends were cut back, 6 bases at V and 5 bases at J, with 14 bases in the middle. From germline, CDR1 is MNHEY and CDR2 SVGAGI. This specimen belongs to a study of blood T cell repertoires in COVID-19. Per the original methods: Using reference gene primer amplification, nucleated cell counts were estimated. Only in-frame clones appear in the TCRdb table, and some are missing; sequencing was by immunoSEQ multiplex PCR. That table supplies the V and J calls and clone size; D and trimming were determined from the DNA. The table has about 150,000 clones, nearly 80% seen once.

The chain combines TRBV6-5 with TRBJ1-5; TRBD1 is a possible D gene (5 bases). The sample consisted of peripheral blood. The clonotype comes from an elderly man with acute or convalescent COVID-19. CDR3 sequence (DNA): TGTGCCAGCAGCAGGGTGTTCCGGGATCAGCCCCAGCATTTT. Residues: CASSRVFRDQPQHF.